The rows below give T cell receptor beta chains drawn from one sample of a study of blood T cell repertoires in COVID-19. The repertoire was sequenced with immunoSEQ multiplex PCR; TCRdb's copy has only in-frame clones and lacks some. Counted here are roughly 230,000 clones, around 84% occurring once; the ten biggest clones make up 10% to 13%. The sequenced material came from peripheral blood. These receptors all stem from a woman aged 80 or over with COVID-19, enrolled during active disease. The conserved cysteine and the conserved F or W are not part of the CDR3 here.

TRBV27,TRBJ2-1,ASSLRGRNEQF
TRBV6-1,TRBJ1-2,ASSEEGGGQNYGYT
TRBV15,TRBJ2-5,ATSRGGQGEYQETQY
TRBV27,TRBJ1-2,ASSLGAGGSVYGYT
TRBV6-1,TRBJ1-4,ASSESQSTRELF
TRBV27,TRBJ1-6,ASSLSGTGYPPLH
TRBV5-5,TRBJ1-2,ASSPDRGPNYGYT
TRBV7-9,TRBJ1-2,ASRSLGTVYGYT
TRBV5-1,TRBJ2-6,ASSPSSGANVLT
TRBV12-3/TRBV12-4,TRBJ2-7,ASSSLGSKSVV
TRBV18,TRBJ1-2,ASSPLEQGANT
TRBV19,TRBJ1-2,ASSPTGSNYGYT
TRBV10-3,TRBJ1-3,AISSEVNSGNTIY
TRBV18,TRBJ1-2,ASSPPAGGFRLY
TRBV6-2/TRBV6-3,TRBJ2-2,ASSLGQANTGELF
TRBV5-1,TRBJ2-5,ASSLLWGGAARETQY
TRBV6-5,TRBJ2-3,ASSYRGGLNTQY
TRBV30,TRBJ1-2,AWMIPGQGNGYT
TRBV6-5,TRBJ1-2,ASSSYRGANYGYT
TRBV5-4,TRBJ1-4,ASSLATGANEKLF
TRBV6-1,TRBJ2-3,ASSVETSGPDGDTQY
TRBV27,TRBJ2-5,ASSLWGTEETQY
TRBV7-4,TRBJ2-3,ASSLGRTSGGCTDTQY
TRBV6-2/TRBV6-3,TRBJ1-5,ASSYPMAGNQPQH
TRBV12-3/TRBV12-4,TRBJ2-1,ASSYQGVRQF
TRBV13,TRBJ2-2,ASSPGQGAGELF
TRBV30,TRBJ1-2,AWRHRGGAGYGYT
TRBV6-5,TRBJ1-6,ASSYSRDSTNSPLH
TRBV25-1,TRBJ2-3,ASSTSGGASTDTQY
TRBV2,TRBJ2-7,ASSSGLAGRLEQY
TRBV4-1,TRBJ1-3,ASSQSGGPGSGNTIY
TRBV6-5,TRBJ1-2,ASSTNLAGSYGYT
TRBV7-9,TRBJ1-6,ASSLRDRGQNSPLH
TRBV30,TRBJ1-1,AWVRQLEAF
TRBV18,TRBJ1-2,ASSSNRGAGYGYT